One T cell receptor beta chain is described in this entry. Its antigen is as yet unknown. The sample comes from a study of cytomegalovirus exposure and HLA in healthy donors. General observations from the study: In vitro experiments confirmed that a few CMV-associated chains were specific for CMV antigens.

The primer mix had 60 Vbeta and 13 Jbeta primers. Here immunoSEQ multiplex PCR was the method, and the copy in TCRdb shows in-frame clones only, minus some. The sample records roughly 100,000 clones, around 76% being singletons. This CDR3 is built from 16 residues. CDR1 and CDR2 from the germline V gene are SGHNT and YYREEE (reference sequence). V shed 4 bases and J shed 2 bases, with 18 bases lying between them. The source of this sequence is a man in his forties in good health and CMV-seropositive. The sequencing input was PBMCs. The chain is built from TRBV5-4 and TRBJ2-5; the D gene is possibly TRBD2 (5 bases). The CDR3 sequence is CASSLGLGVRQETQYF. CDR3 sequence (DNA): TGTGCCAGCAGCCTCGGACTGGGTGTAAGACAAGAGACCCAGTACTTC.